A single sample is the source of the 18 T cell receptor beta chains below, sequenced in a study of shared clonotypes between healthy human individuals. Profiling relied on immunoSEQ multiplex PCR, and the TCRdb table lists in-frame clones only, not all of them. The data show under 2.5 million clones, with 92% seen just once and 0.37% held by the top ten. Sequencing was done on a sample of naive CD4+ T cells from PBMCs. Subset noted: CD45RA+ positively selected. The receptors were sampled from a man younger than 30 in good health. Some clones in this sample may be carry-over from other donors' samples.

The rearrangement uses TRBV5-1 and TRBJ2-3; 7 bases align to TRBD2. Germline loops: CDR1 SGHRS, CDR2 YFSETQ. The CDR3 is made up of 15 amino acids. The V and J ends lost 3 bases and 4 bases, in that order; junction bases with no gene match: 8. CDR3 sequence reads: CASSWGGSGADTQYF. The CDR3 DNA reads TGCGCCAGCAGCTGGGGGGGTAGCGGTGCAGATACGCAGTATTTT.

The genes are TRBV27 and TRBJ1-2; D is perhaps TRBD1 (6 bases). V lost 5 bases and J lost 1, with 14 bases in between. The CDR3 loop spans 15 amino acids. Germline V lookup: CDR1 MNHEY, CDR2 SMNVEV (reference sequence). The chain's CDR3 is CASSPDRTYNYGYTF. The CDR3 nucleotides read TGTGCCAGCAGTCCGGACAGAACATATAACTATGGCTACACCTTC.

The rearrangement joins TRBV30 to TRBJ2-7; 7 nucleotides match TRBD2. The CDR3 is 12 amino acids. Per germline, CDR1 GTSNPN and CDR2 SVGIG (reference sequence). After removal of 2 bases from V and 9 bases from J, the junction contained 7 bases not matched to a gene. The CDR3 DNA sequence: TGTGCCTGGAGTCCAGGACTAGGCGGGCAGTACTTC. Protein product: CAWSPGLGGQYF. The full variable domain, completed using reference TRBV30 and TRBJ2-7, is SQTIHQWPATLVQPVGSPLSLECTVEGTSNPNLYWYRQAAGRGLQLLFYSVGIGQISSEVPQNLSASRPQDRQFILSSKKLLLSDSGFYLCAWSPGLGGQYFGPGTRLTVT.

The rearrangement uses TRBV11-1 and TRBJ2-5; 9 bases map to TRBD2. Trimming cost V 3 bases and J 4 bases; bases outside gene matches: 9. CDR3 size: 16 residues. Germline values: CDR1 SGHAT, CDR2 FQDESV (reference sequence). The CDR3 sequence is CASSLGGGRARETQYF. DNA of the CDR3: TGTGCCAGCAGCTTGGGTGGCGGGAGGGCCCGAGAGACCCAGTACTTC.

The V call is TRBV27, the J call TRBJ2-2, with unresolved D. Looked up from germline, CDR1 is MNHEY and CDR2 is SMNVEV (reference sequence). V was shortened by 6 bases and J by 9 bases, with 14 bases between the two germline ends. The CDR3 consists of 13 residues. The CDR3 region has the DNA TGTGCCAGCAGCTGGGCCTCGGGCAGGGAGCTGTTTTTT. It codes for CASSWASGRELFF.

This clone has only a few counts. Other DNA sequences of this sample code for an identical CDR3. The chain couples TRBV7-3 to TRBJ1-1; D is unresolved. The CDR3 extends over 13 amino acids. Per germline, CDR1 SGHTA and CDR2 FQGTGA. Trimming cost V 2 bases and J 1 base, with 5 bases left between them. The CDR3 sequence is CASSLAENTEAFF. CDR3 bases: TGTGCCAGCAGCTTAGCGGAGAACACTGAAGCTTTCTTT.

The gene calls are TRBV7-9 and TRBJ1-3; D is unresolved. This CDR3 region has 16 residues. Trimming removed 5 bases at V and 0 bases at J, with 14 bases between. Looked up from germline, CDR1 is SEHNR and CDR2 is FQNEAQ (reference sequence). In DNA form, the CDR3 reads TGTGCCAGCAGCCATTCTTTACTATTCTCTGGAAACACCATATATTTT. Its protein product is CASSHSLLFSGNTIYF.

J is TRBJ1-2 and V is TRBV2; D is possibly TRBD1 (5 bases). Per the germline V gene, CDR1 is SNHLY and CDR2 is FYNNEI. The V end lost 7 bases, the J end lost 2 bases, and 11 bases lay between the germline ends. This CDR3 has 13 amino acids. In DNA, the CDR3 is TGTGCCAGCACCCAGGGTCTGAACTATGGCTACACCTTC. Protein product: CASTQGLNYGYTF. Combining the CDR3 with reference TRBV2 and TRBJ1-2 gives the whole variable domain EPEVTQTPSHQVTQMGQEVILRCVPISNHLYFYWYRQILGQKVEFLVSFYNNEISEKSEIFDDQFSVERPDGSNFTLKIRSTKLEDSAMYFCASTQGLNYGYTFGSGTRLTVV.

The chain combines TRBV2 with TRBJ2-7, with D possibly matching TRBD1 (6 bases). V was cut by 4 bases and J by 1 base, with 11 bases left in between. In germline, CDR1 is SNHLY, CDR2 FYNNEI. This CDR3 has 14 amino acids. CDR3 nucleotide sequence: TGTGCCAGCAGTGCGGACAGCCGGTCCTACGAGCAGTACTTC. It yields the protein CASSADSRSYEQYF.

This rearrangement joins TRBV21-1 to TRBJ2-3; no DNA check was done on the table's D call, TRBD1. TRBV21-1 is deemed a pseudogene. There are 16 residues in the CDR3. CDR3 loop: CASSKRRQGGNLGQYF. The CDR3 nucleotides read TGTGCCAGCAGCAAAAGGAGGCAGGGGGGAAACTTAGGGCAGTATTTT.

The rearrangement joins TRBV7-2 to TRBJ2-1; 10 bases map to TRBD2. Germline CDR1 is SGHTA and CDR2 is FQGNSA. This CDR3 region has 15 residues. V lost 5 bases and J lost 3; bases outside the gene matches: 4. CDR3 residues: CASSGTSGIYNEQFF. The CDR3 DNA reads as TGTGCCAGCAGCGGAACTAGCGGGATCTACAATGAGCAGTTCTTC. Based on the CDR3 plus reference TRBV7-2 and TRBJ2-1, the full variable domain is GAGVSQSPSNKVTEKGKDVELRCDPISGHTALYWYRQSLGQGLEFLIYFQGNSAPDKSGLPSDRFSAERTGGSVSTLTIQRTQQEDSAVYLCASSGTSGIYNEQFFGPGTRLTVL.

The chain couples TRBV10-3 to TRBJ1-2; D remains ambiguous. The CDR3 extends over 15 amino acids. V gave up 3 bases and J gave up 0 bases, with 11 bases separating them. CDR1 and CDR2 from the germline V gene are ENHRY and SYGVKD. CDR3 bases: TGTGCCATCAGTGATGGTGACCTAACTAACTATGGCTACACCTTC. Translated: CAISDGDLTNYGYTF.

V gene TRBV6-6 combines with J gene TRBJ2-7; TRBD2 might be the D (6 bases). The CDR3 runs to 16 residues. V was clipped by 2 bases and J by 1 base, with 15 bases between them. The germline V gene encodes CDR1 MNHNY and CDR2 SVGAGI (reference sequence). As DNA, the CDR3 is TGTGCCAGCAGTTACGGGGCTGGGCGGGATTCCTACGAGCAGTACTTC. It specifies CASSYGAGRDSYEQYF.

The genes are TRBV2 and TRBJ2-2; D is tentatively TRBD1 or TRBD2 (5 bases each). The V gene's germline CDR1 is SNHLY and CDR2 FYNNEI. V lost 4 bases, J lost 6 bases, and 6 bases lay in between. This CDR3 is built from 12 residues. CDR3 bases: TGTGCCAGCAGTGTGGGGGCCGGGGAGCTGTTTTTT. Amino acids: CASSVGAGELFF.

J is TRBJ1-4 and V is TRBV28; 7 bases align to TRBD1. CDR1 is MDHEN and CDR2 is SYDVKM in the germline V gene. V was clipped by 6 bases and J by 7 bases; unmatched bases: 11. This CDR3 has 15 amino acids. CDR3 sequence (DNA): TGTGCCAGCAGCACCCGGACAGGACAACGTGAAAAACTGTTTTTT. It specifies CASSTRTGQREKLFF.

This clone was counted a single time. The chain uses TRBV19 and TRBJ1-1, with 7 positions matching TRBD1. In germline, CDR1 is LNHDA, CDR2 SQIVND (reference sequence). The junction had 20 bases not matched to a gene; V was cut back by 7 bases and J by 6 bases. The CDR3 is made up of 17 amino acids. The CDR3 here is CASKVRQGDVVGAEAFF. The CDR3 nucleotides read TGTGCCAGTAAGGTCAGACAGGGTGATGTAGTGGGGGCTGAAGCTTTCTTT.

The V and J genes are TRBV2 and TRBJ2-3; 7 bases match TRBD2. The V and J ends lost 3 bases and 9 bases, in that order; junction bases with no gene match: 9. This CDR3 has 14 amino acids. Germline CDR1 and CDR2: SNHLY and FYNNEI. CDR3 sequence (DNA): TGTGCCAGCAGTGATGGGGGGGGACGACTCACGCAGTATTTT. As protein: CASSDGGGRLTQYF.

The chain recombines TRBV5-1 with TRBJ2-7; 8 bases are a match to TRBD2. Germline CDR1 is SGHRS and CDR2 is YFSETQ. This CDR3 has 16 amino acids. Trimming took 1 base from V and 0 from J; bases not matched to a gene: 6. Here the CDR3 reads CASSLRVAGPSYEQYF. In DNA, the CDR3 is TGCGCCAGCAGCTTGAGGGTAGCGGGGCCCTCCTACGAGCAGTACTTC.